This T cell receptor beta chain originates from a study of cytomegalovirus exposure and HLA in healthy donors. Amplification used 60 Vbeta primers and 13 Jbeta primers. Clones were read by immunoSEQ multiplex PCR, and TCRdb kept only the in-frame ones, dropping some. The data contain some 120,000 clones, about four fifths of them seen just once; the ten biggest clones take up approximately 3.8%. Trimming removed 2 bases from V and 5 bases from J; junction bases left unmatched: 6. In germline, CDR1 is KGHSH, CDR2 LQKENI. This CDR3 region has 15 residues. Broader study findings: Accurate HLA-A and HLA-B prediction from TCR beta sequences was reported for most subjects. The records held CMV serostatus as the only immune exposure information. Listed as cytomegalovirus-associated were 150 to 200 TCR beta chains. Generally TCR sequences proved uncommon, though certain public TCRs appeared in numerous donors.

This clone has only one observation. Its specificity is not known. This receptor was obtained from a woman aged 40 to 50 in good health and CMV-seropositive. The specimen was PBMCs. This sequence joins TRBV18 and TRBJ2-7; 10 bases agree with TRBD1. CDR3 amino acids: CASSPLGQGNHEQYF. The CDR3 region has the DNA TGTGCCAGCTCACCATTGGGACAGGGGAACCACGAGCAGTACTTC.